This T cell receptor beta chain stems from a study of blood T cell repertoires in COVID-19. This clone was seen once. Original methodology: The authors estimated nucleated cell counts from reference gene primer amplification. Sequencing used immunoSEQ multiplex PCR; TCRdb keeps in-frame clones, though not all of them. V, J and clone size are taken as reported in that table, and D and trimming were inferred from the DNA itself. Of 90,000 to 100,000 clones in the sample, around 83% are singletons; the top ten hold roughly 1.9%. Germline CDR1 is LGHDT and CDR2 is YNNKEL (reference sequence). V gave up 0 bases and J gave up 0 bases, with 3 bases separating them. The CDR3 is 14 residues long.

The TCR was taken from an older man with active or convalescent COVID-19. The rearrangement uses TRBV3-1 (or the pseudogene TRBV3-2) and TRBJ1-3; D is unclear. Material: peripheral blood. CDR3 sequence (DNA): TGTGCCAGCAGCCAAGACAGCTCTGGAAACACCATATATTTT. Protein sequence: CASSQDSSGNTIYF.